These 5 T cell receptor beta chains were all obtained from the same sample, sequenced in a study of T cell responses to AZD1222 COVID-19 vaccine. Using immunoSEQ multiplex PCR, the repertoire was profiled, and TCRdb retains in-frame clones only, with some absent. The repertoire holds around 130,000 clones, with over 90% as singletons. Sequenced material: peripheral blood, taken on day 0 of AZD1222 vaccination. The receptors come from an adult in good health.

The rearrangement links TRBV27 to TRBJ2-7, with 9 bases fitting TRBD2. The germline V gene encodes CDR1 MNHEY and CDR2 SMNVEV (reference sequence). The V segment lost 5 bases and the J segment 2 bases; nucleotides outside the gene matches: 7. CDR3 length: 15 amino acids. CDR3 region: CASSPRLAVAYEQYF. The CDR3 nucleotides are TGTGCCAGCAGTCCACGACTAGCGGTGGCCTACGAGCAGTACTTC.

This chain connects TRBV30 to TRBJ1-5, with a tentative D call TRBD1 (6 bases). V was trimmed by 4 bases and J by 7 bases, leaving 17 bases between them. This CDR3 spans 14 amino acids. CDR1 is GTSNPN, CDR2 SVGIG, per germline (reference sequence). CDR3 nucleotides: TGTGCCTGGAACGTAGGGGGTATAGGGCAGCCCCAGCATTTT. The encoded protein is CAWNVGGIGQPQHF.

The chain links TRBV27 to TRBJ2-1; unclear D gene. Germline lookup yields CDR1 MNHEY and CDR2 SMNVEV (reference sequence). V dropped 5 bases and J dropped 9 bases, with 11 bases sitting between them. This CDR3 region has 12 residues. The CDR3 DNA reads as TGTGCCAGCAGTCAGGTTCTGCGTGAGCAGTTCTTC. Amino acid sequence: CASSQVLREQFF.

V and J are TRBV12-3 or TRBV12-4 and TRBJ1-5; no reliable D call. The V gene lost 5 bases and the J gene lost 7 bases, with 9 bases spanning the gap. The CDR3 has 12 residues. In DNA form, the CDR3 reads TGTGCCAGCAGTGATCCGGGGCAGCCCCAGCATTTT. It yields the protein CASSDPGQPQHF.

The chain is built from TRBV30 and TRBJ1-2; D is unclear. With 0 bases removed from V and 3 bases from J, the gap between germline ends came to 14 bases. The length of the CDR3 is 15 residues. From germline, CDR1 is GTSNPN and CDR2 SVGIG (reference sequence). The CDR3 loop is CAWSVPGRGDYGYTF. In DNA, the CDR3 is TGTGCCTGGAGTGTACCGGGGAGAGGAGACTATGGCTACACCTTC.